This T cell receptor (beta chain) was identified in a study of PD-L1 blockade in urothelial cancer (dated by TCRdb to about 2017). Background on the whole study: Every patient began therapy around 2014 and was given atezolizumab 1,200 mg intravenously every 3 weeks. About 90% of the roughly 29 patients were identified as males with urothelial cancer of bladder origin, and a prior smoking history was reported by 18 of 29 patients. An ECOG performance status of 0 or 1 was recorded for the patients, and 0 to 3 prior chemotherapy regimens had been received by the patients. Blood samples were analyzed at two time points: 3 weeks after treatment start (second dose) and 6 weeks after treatment start. Blood samples yielded a median of around 150,000 T cells and some 80,000 unique TCRs, with median clonality roughly 0.085. The study was an exploratory multi-omic analysis of somatic, immune and clinical correlates of response to PD-L1 blockade with atezolizumab in urothelial cancer. TCR sequencing covered pretreatment tumor samples and matched, serially collected peripheral blood taken before and after atezolizumab treatment. Progression-free survival longer than 6 months counted as durable clinical benefit, and TCR features were additionally tested against both progression-free and overall survival. In the same patients, pretreatment tumors underwent whole exome sequencing and RNA sequencing in addition to TCR sequencing. Fewer than ten patients reached durable clinical benefit, while around 19 patients did not. Around 30 patients had pretreatment blood TCR-seq, roughly 25 had at least one posttreatment blood collection, and roughly 25 had tumor TCR-seq.

The research as a whole found: Among patients with durable benefit, tumor-associated TCR clones showed greater expansion in peripheral blood 3 weeks after treatment started (n ≈ 21, p = 0.022). Because the sample size was small (n of about 30) and many exploratory analyses were performed, the results are intended to be hypothesis-generating. Improved progression-free and overall survival was associated with having pretreatment peripheral blood TCR clonality below the median.

To estimate absolute template abundance from read counts, synthetic TCR analog templates were spiked into each PCR. The immunoSEQ assay used bias-controlled V and J gene primers to amplify TCRbeta CDR3 regions from genomic DNA. Rearranged TCRbeta segments were sequenced at approximately 20X coverage. On the authors' methods: Clustering was used to correct sequencing errors, and CDR3s were annotated against IMGT to assign V, D and J genes. Out-of-frame and stop-codon sequences were excluded, and only productive TCRbeta rearrangements were used in downstream analyses. To compute clonality, Shannon entropy was normalized by the log of the number of unique productive sequences and then subtracted from one. Clones differing between time points or between blood and tumor were identified by Fisher's exact test with Benjamini-Hochberg correction at adjusted p below 0.01. TCRdb obtained this table from immuneACCESS and retained in-frame rearrangements with V and J assigned. These tables miss some clones; where compared with another copy, unresolved V genes account for less than half of the shortfall, and the remainder is unexplained. D and trimming come from the DNA, and the V and J calls and clone size come from that table. The sample yields 60,000 to 80,000 clones; roughly 86% were counted once. The ten largest clones add up to approximately 11% of the sample.

Measured from the cysteine to the phenylalanine, the CDR3 is 13 residues long. The sequence is cut down to CDR3 DNA, 39 bases in frame from base 1. As encoded in the germline V gene (reference sequence), CDR1 is LNHDA while CDR2 is SQIVND. Relative to germline, V is 10 bases shorter and J is 2 bases shorter, with 12 bases between their ends. The sample's time point label, in plain terms: peripheral blood 6 weeks after treatment start. The cohort included 29 patients with locally advanced or metastatic urothelial carcinoma who were treated at Memorial Sloan Kettering on a trial protocol. Peripheral blood mononuclear cells were collected pretreatment and during treatment, at between 1 and 8 total time points per patient. The Qiagen DNeasy Blood extraction kit was used to purify genomic DNA from total PBMCs and from tumor samples. PBMCs were collected pretreatment and during treatment, and were isolated and stored as previously described.

In this sample, this clone turned up a few times. There is no known antigen for this receptor. Base qualities were left out, and no much larger clone turns up one base away. The clonotype originates from a man aged 60-69 years with urothelial cancer. This receptor chain uses TRBV19 and TRBJ1-5; TRBD1 might be the D gene, on 6 matching bases. The sequences come from PBMCs, collected around atezolizumab (anti-PD-L1) treatment. The DNA is TGTGCCACACAGGGCGCAGGCAATCAGCCCCAGCATTTT. Translated, this gives CATQGAGNQPQHF. Extended through the reference TRBV19 and TRBJ1-5 proteins, this CDR3 yields the full variable domain: DGGITQSPKYLFRKEGQNVTLSCEQNLNHDAMYWYRQDPGQGLRLIYYSQIVNDFQKGDIAEGYSVSREKKESFPLTVTSAQKNPTAFYLCATQGAGNQPQHFGDGTRLSIL.